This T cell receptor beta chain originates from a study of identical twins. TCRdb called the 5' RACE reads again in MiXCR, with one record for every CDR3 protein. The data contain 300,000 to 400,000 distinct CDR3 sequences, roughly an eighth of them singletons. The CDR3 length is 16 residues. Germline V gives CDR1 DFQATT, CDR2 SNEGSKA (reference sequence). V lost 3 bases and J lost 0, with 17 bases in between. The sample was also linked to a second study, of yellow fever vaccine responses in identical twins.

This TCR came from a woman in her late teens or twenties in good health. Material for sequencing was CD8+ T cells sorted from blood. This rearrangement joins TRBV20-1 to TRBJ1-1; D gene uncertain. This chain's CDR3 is CSASPTPVTMNTEAFF. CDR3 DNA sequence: TGCAGTGCTAGCCCCACTCCGGTCACTATGAACACTGAAGCTTTCTTT.